This T cell receptor beta chain appears in the sequencing data of a study of blood T cells in healthy people across ages. The study's findings and limits: Nothing was known about donor CMV status, and this possibly confounded expanded clonotype changes. TCR beta diversity per million T cells fell roughly linearly with age. More naive CD4+ cells and higher diversity marked long-lived donors relative to aged donors.

The CDR3 contains 13 residues. J gave up 9 bases and V 5 bases, and 6 bases lay outside the gene matches. Germline assignment: CDR1 MNHEY and CDR2 SMNVEV (reference sequence). This clonotype has ten or more counts. Its antigen remains unknown. Then a second PCR, running roughly 7 to 11 cycles, was carried out with a sample-barcoded 5' primer and a J-beta primer mix. TCRdb processed the 5' RACE reads anew with MiXCR; each CDR3 protein has one entry. The data contain about 1.5 million distinct CDR3 sequences, roughly 43% of them singletons. Each sample gave at least 6.5 million isolated PBMCs. This receptor was identified in a woman under 30 in good health. V is TRBV27 and J is TRBJ2-1, with 8 bases aligning to TRBD2. The sequenced sample was blood. As DNA, the CDR3 is TGTGCCAGCAGTGCGACTAGCGCCGGTGAGCAGTTCTTC. It encodes CASSATSAGEQFF.